The rows below give T cell receptor beta chains drawn from one sample of a study of blood T cell repertoires in COVID-19. Sequencing used immunoSEQ multiplex PCR; TCRdb keeps in-frame clones, though not all of them. The data contain about 360,000 clones, around four fifths of them seen just once; the ten biggest clones take up approximately 3%. The sample consisted of peripheral blood. The receptors were gathered from a man younger than 45 with active or convalescent COVID-19. Each CDR3 is given with its conserved first and last residue. Fields, in order: D gene, clone size, J gene, V gene, CDR3 DNA, CDR3 protein. A D gene is named only where the DNA matches it firmly. Clone size is shown for a subset of rows, as once, few, many or a class of expanded clone.

D: NA; size: NA; J: TRBJ1-2; V: TRBV5-1; DNA: TGCGCCAGCAGCTTACGGCAGGGGTCCTATGGCTACACCTTC; CDR3: CASSLRQGSYGYTF
D: TRBD2; size: NA; J: TRBJ2-5; V: TRBV6-5; DNA: TGTGCCAGCAGTTACAGTTTTAGCGGGGGGGAGACCCAGTACTTC; CDR3: CASSYSFSGGETQYF
D: NA; size: NA; J: TRBJ1-2; V: TRBV12-5; DNA: TGTGCTAGTGGAGACCGGGTCACCCCTGCAGGGGCACACACCTTC; CDR3: CASGDRVTPAGAHTF
D: NA; size: once; J: TRBJ2-2; V: TRBV24-1; DNA: TGTGCCACCAGTGATCTCCGGGGGTTGAACACCGGGGAGCTGTTTTTT; CDR3: CATSDLRGLNTGELFF
D: NA; size: NA; J: TRBJ1-5; V: TRBV7-2; DNA: TGTGCCAGCAGCTTTGGCCGAAATCAGCCCCAGCATTTT; CDR3: CASSFGRNQPQHF
D: NA; size: NA; J: TRBJ2-7; V: TRBV4-2; DNA: TGTGCCAGCAGCGACCGTCCGGAGGCCTACGAGCAGTACTTC; CDR3: CASSDRPEAYEQYF
D: NA; size: once; J: TRBJ1-2; V: TRBV24-1; DNA: TGTGCCACCCAAGGGGGGGGCAATGGCTACACCTTC; CDR3: CATQGGGNGYTF
D: TRBD1; size: NA; J: TRBJ2-7; V: TRBV6-6; DNA: TGTGCCAGCAGTTACTCGACCTTCCCCGACAGGGCCGAGCAGTACTTC; CDR3: CASSYSTFPDRAEQYF
D: TRBD1; size: NA; J: TRBJ1-4; V: TRBV4-2; DNA: TGTGCCAGCAGCCAGGCCGGGACAGACAATGAAAAACTGTTTTTT; CDR3: CASSQAGTDNEKLFF
D: TRBD1; size: once; J: TRBJ1-1; V: TRBV24-1; DNA: TGTGCCACCAGTGATTTGACAGGGGGGACTGAAGCTTTCTTT; CDR3: CATSDLTGGTEAFF
D: TRBD1; size: NA; J: TRBJ2-7; V: TRBV6-1; DNA: TGTGCCAGCAGTGACCCTCACAGGGGGAGCTACGAGCAGTACTTC; CDR3: CASSDPHRGSYEQYF
D: TRBD2; size: NA; J: TRBJ2-1; V: TRBV9; DNA: TGTGCCAGCAGCGCCAGACTAGCGGGCTACAATGAGCAGTTCTTC; CDR3: CASSARLAGYNEQFF
D: TRBD2; size: NA; J: TRBJ2-2; V: TRBV6-6; DNA: TGTGCCAGCGTACTAGCGGCACACACCGGGGAGCTGTTTTTT; CDR3: CASVLAAHTGELFF
D: NA; size: NA; J: TRBJ2-7; V: TRBV5-1; DNA: TGCGCCAGCAGCAAGGAGGGCTACGAGCAGTACTTC; CDR3: CASSKEGYEQYF
D: TRBD1; size: NA; J: TRBJ2-7; V: TRBV28; DNA: TGTGCCAGCAGTTCTCTCGGGACAGGCCTCTACGAGCAGTACTTC; CDR3: CASSSLGTGLYEQYF
D: NA; size: once; J: TRBJ1-2; V: TRBV6-5; DNA: TGTGCCAGCAACCCTAGGACTGTCTATGGCTACACCTTC; CDR3: CASNPRTVYGYTF
D: TRBD2; size: NA; J: TRBJ2-1; V: TRBV2; DNA: TGTGCCACCCGCAATAGAGGACTAGCGGAGGGGAGTGAGCAGTTCTTC; CDR3: CATRNRGLAEGSEQFF
D: TRBD2; size: NA; J: TRBJ2-7; V: TRBV25-1; DNA: TGTGCCAGCAGTGATTTCTTAGGGAGCGGGGGGCCCTACGAGCAGTACTTC; CDR3: CASSDFLGSGGPYEQYF
D: TRBD2; size: NA; J: TRBJ2-4; V: TRBV27; DNA: TGTGCCAGCAGTTTAAAAGCGGGGCTAGCCAAAAACATTCAGTACTTC; CDR3: CASSLKAGLAKNIQYF
D: NA; size: once; J: TRBJ1-5; V: TRBV21-1; DNA: TGTGCCAGCAGACTTCGAATAAAGCCCCAGCATTTT; CDR3: CASRLRIKPQHF
D: NA; size: NA; J: TRBJ1-2; V: TRBV18; DNA: TGTGCCAGCTCACCTTACCTTTTACAGGTAGACGACTATGGCTACACCTTC; CDR3: CASSPYLLQVDDYGYTF
D: NA; size: NA; J: TRBJ1-3; V: TRBV7-2; DNA: TGTGCCAGCAGTTCATTAAACACCATATATTTT; CDR3: CASSSLNTIYF
D: NA; size: NA; J: TRBJ2-7; V: TRBV7-2; DNA: TGTGCCAGCAGCTCGATGACTAGGCTAGAGCAGTACTTC; CDR3: CASSSMTRLEQYF
D: NA; size: once; J: TRBJ1-5; V: TRBV19; DNA: TGTGCCAGTAGTATAAGCAGGGTCCCCAATCAGCCCCAGCATTTT; CDR3: CASSISRVPNQPQHF
D: NA; size: NA; J: TRBJ2-7; V: TRBV27; DNA: TGTGCCAGCAGTCCAAACTTTTCCTACGAGCAGTACTTC; CDR3: CASSPNFSYEQYF
D: TRBD1; size: once; J: TRBJ2-1; V: TRBV7-9; DNA: TGTGCCAGCAGCTTCCAGGGGGCCCTCAATGAGCAGTTCTTC; CDR3: CASSFQGALNEQFF
D: TRBD1; size: once; J: TRBJ2-7; V: TRBV7-2; DNA: TGTGCCAGCAGCTTTTCGGGGACAGGGGGGATCTACGAGCAGTACTTC; CDR3: CASSFSGTGGIYEQYF
D: NA; size: NA; J: TRBJ2-1; V: TRBV9; DNA: TGTGCCAGCAGCGCCGACAACTACAATGAGCAGTTCTTC; CDR3: CASSADNYNEQFF
D: TRBD1; size: NA; J: TRBJ1-5; V: TRBV30; DNA: TGTGCCTGGAAACAGGGGGGGCATAGCAATCAGCCCCAGCATTTT; CDR3: CAWKQGGHSNQPQHF
D: TRBD1; size: few; J: TRBJ1-5; V: TRBV5-1; DNA: TGCGCCAGCAGCTTGGAAGGGGGCGGTGGGAATCAGCCCCAGCATTTT; CDR3: CASSLEGGGGNQPQHF
D: TRBD1; size: once; J: TRBJ2-2; V: TRBV30; DNA: TGTGCCTGGAGTCTTAGACAGGGAGCGAACACCGGGGAGCTGTTTTTT; CDR3: CAWSLRQGANTGELFF
D: TRBD2; size: NA; J: TRBJ2-3; V: TRBV12-5; DNA: TGTGCTAGTGGTCCACGGCGACTAGCGGGCACAGATACGCAGTATTTT; CDR3: CASGPRRLAGTDTQYF
D: TRBD2; size: NA; J: TRBJ2-7; V: TRBV28; DNA: TGTGCCAGCAGTTTATCACCGGGAGGTCGAGACGAGCAGTACTTC; CDR3: CASSLSPGGRDEQYF
D: NA; size: NA; J: TRBJ1-1; V: TRBV29-1; DNA: TGCAGCGTTGAAACTGGGACAGAAGCTTTCTTT; CDR3: CSVETGTEAFF
D: NA; size: NA; J: TRBJ1-5; V: TRBV2; DNA: TGTGCCAGCACCTCGAAGCGGGGTCAGCCCCAGCATTTT; CDR3: CASTSKRGQPQHF